This T cell receptor beta chain was found in a study of blood T cell repertoires in COVID-19. The overall study: Both acute and convalescent COVID-19 samples were obtained from the United States, Italy and Spain. In each case, the material was cDNA or gDNA derived from T cells, B-cell-depleted T cells, or PBMCs.

This CDR3 has 17 residues. With V trimmed by 0 bases and J by 1 base, 5 bases remained unmatched. The V gene's germline CDR1 is MNHNS and CDR2 SASEGT. In the study's own analysis: Estimation of nucleated cell counts was performed using reference gene primer amplification. TCRdb's table, derived via immunoSEQ multiplex PCR, lists solely in-frame clones and lacks some. For V, J and clone size, that table is used; D and trimming come from the DNA. The sample has 93,000 or so clones, around nine tenths seen once; the top ten hold about 3.2%. This receptor was obtained from a human donor in a cohort sampled during active COVID-19. V and J are TRBV6-1 and TRBJ2-3, with 9 bases matching TRBD2. Material: peripheral blood. The CDR3 sequence: CASSEAGVAGGTDTQYF. In nucleotides, the CDR3 is TGTGCCAGCAGTGAAGCGGGGGTAGCGGGGGGCACAGATACGCAGTATTTT.